The 32 T cell receptor beta chains given below trace back to one sample, sequenced in a study of blood T cell repertoires in COVID-19. Libraries were prepared by immunoSEQ multiplex PCR; TCRdb keeps only in-frame clonotypes and omits some of them. This sample has fewer than 50,000 clones, with approximately 80% found just once. The source material was peripheral blood. These TCRs come from a human donor in a cohort sampled during active COVID-19.

Regarding this clone: Other DNA sequences in the same sample also yield this CDR3. The chain combines TRBV29-1 with TRBJ1-1, with D perhaps matching TRBD1 (5 bases). This CDR3 has 13 residues. V lost 3 bases, J lost 5 bases, and 13 bases lay in between. Germline V gene sequence: CDR1 SQVTM, CDR2 ANQGSEA. This CDR3 reads CSVEGPGGTEAFF. For the CDR3, the DNA is TGCAGCGTTGAGGGACCGGGGGGTACTGAAGCTTTCTTT.

The gene calls are TRBV5-1 and TRBJ2-1, with TRBD2 identical over 12 bases. The CDR3 spans 16 residues. Germline trimming cut 4 bases from V and 8 bases from J; bases unmatched to any gene: 10. The germline CDR1 and CDR2 sequences are SGHRS and YFSETQ. This chain's CDR3 is CASSPSSGRVNYEQFF. In nucleotides, the CDR3 is TGCGCCAGCAGCCCGTCTAGCGGGAGGGTTAACTATGAGCAGTTCTTC.

V usage is TRBV27 and J usage is TRBJ2-1, with TRBD1 matching over 9 bases. The CDR3 is made up of 20 amino acids. Germline lookup yields CDR1 MNHEY and CDR2 SMNVEV (reference sequence). Trimming at V came to 4 bases and at J to 0 bases, leaving 16 bases not matched to a gene. The DNA of the CDR3 is TGTGCCAGCAGTTGGAACTCGGGACAGGGAGGACTCAGCTCCTACAATGAGCAGTTCTTC. This gives the protein CASSWNSGQGGLSSYNEQFF.

This chain connects TRBV2 to TRBJ2-1; possibly TRBD1 for D (5 bases). From germline, CDR1 is SNHLY and CDR2 FYNNEI. The CDR3 totals 14 residues. The V and J ends lost 0 bases and 12 bases respectively, with 15 bases between them. The CDR3 region is CASSEASGRAMQFF. In DNA, the CDR3 is TGTGCCAGCAGTGAAGCGAGTGGCAGGGCTATGCAGTTCTTC.

V usage is TRBV27 and J usage is TRBJ1-6; D is uncertain. CDR1 and CDR2 (germline): MNHEY, SMNVEV (reference sequence). V was trimmed by 2 bases and J by 8 bases, leaving 7 bases between them. This CDR3 has 13 amino acids. Written as DNA, the CDR3 is TGTGCCAGCAGTTTAAATGCGGATTCACCCCTCCACTTT. Its translation: CASSLNADSPLHF.

The rearrangement uses TRBV19 and TRBJ1-6; TRBD1 agrees at 8 bases. After removal of 3 bases from V and 9 bases from J, the junction contained 10 bases not matched to a gene. CDR3 length: 16 residues. The germline V gene has CDR1 LNHDA and CDR2 SQIVND (reference sequence). The CDR3 region has the DNA TGTGCCAGTAGTATCTACCCGACAGGGGAGAGTTCACCCCTCCACTTT. Its translation is CASSIYPTGESSPLHF.

J is TRBJ2-3 and V is TRBV6-2 or TRBV6-3; no clear D gene. Germline CDR1 reads MNHEY; CDR2 reads SVGEGT. Trimming removed 0 bases from V and 3 bases from J, with 4 bases in between. The CDR3 spans 13 residues. CDR3 in DNA: TGTGCCAGCAGTTACTCCACAACAGATACGCAGTATTTT. This codes for CASSYSTTDTQYF.

The chain carries TRBV3-1 (or the pseudogene TRBV3-2) and TRBJ2-1; D gene ambiguous. In germline, CDR1 is LGHDT, CDR2 YNNKEL (reference sequence). The germline V and J ends were trimmed by 4 bases and 5 bases, with 6 bases remaining between them. There are 12 residues in the CDR3. The CDR3 region is CASSRANNEQFF. CDR3 sequence (DNA): TGTGCCAGCAGCCGAGCTAACAATGAGCAGTTCTTC.

The genes are TRBV11-2 and TRBJ2-1; 11 positions agree with TRBD2. The CDR3 is made up of 15 amino acids. The germline V gene has CDR1 SGHAT and CDR2 FQNNGV. V gave up 5 bases and J gave up 9 bases; unmatched junction bases: 9. The DNA of the CDR3 is TGTGCCAGCAGCCCGTTAGCGGGAGGGAATCCTGAGCAGTTCTTC. It specifies CASSPLAGGNPEQFF.

Concerning this clone itself: The sample holds other DNA sequences that translate to the same CDR3. The chain carries TRBV5-1 and TRBJ1-2; TRBD1 aligns across 9 bases. From germline, CDR1 is SGHRS and CDR2 YFSETQ. CDR3 size: 15 residues. V shed 3 bases, J shed 3 bases, and the junction held 6 bases outside the gene matches. CDR3 sequence reads: CASSSRTGAHYGYTF. The CDR3 DNA reads as TGCGCCAGCAGCTCACGGACAGGGGCCCACTATGGCTACACCTTC.

The genes are TRBV18 and TRBJ2-1, with TRBD1 matching over 9 bases. V gave up 3 bases and J gave up 9 bases; unmatched junction bases: 6. The CDR3 covers 14 residues. Germline values: CDR1 KGHSH, CDR2 LQKENI. CDR3 region: CASSPPTGQGEQFF. Here the CDR3 DNA reads TGTGCCAGCTCACCGCCGACGGGACAGGGTGAGCAGTTCTTC.

This clone showed up just a few times. The chain couples TRBV24-1 to TRBJ1-1, with 10 bases aligning to TRBD1. Trimming took 6 bases from V and 5 from J; bases not matched to a gene: 2. Germline CDR1 is KGHDR and CDR2 is SFDVKD. CDR3 length: 13 residues. CDR3 DNA sequence: TGTGCCACCAGTTGGGGACAGGGGACTGAAGCTTTCTTT. Protein sequence: CATSWGQGTEAFF.

This chain connects TRBV11-2 to TRBJ2-1; D unresolved. The V gene's germline CDR1 is SGHAT and CDR2 FQNNGV. The CDR3 extends over 13 amino acids. The V end lost 8 bases, the J end lost 4 bases, and 12 bases lay between the germline ends. For the CDR3, the DNA is TGTGCCAGCCTATCAATCTCTTACAATGAGCAGTTCTTC. It translates to CASLSISYNEQFF.

The V and J genes are TRBV19 and TRBJ1-1, with D possibly being TRBD1 (5 bases). Germline V gene data show CDR1 as LNHDA and CDR2 as SQIVND (reference sequence). The CDR3 sequence is 14 residues long. V lost 9 bases to trimming and J lost 1 base, with 15 bases between them. CDR3 DNA sequence: TGTGCCAGCAGATACTGGGGCCGGAACACTGAAGCTTTCTTT. Residues: CASRYWGRNTEAFF.

The chain employs TRBV11-2 and TRBJ2-7, with D tentatively TRBD1 (6 bases). Trimming pared 1 base from V and 3 bases from J, leaving 10 bases between. Germline V CDR1 and CDR2: SGHAT, FQNNGV. The CDR3 has 14 amino acids. CDR3 residues: CASSLGPQGYEQYF. CDR3 in DNA: TGTGCCAGCAGCTTAGGGCCACAGGGCTACGAGCAGTACTTC.

J is TRBJ1-2 and V is TRBV30; TRBD1 aligns across 7 bases. With 6 bases clipped from V and 4 bases from J, the junction kept 5 bases outside the gene matches. The germline CDR1 and CDR2 sequences are GTSNPN and SVGIG (reference sequence). This CDR3 contains 12 residues. This CDR3 is CACRTGAYGYTF. The DNA of the CDR3 is TGTGCCTGTCGAACAGGGGCCTATGGCTACACCTTC. Full variable domain (outside the CDR3, taken from reference TRBV30 and TRBJ1-2): SQTIHQWPATLVQPVGSPLSLECTVEGTSNPNLYWYRQAAGRGLQLLFYSVGIGQISSEVPQNLSASRPQDRQFILSSKKLLLSDSGFYLCACRTGAYGYTFGSGTRLTVV.

The sample holds one count of this clone. V gene TRBV6-5 combines with J gene TRBJ2-1; 7 bases map to TRBD1. The length of the CDR3 is 15 residues. V gave up 6 bases and J gave up 0 bases; unmatched junction bases: 5. CDR1 MNHEY and CDR2 SVGAGI come from the germline V gene. CDR3 nucleotide sequence: TGTGCCAGCAGCGACCCAGGGGGCTCCTACAATGAGCAGTTCTTC. It is translated as CASSDPGGSYNEQFF.

This chain connects TRBV5-4 to TRBJ2-7; 14 positions match TRBD2. This CDR3 contains 18 residues. The germline V gene has CDR1 SGHNT and CDR2 YYREEE (reference sequence). Trimming cost V 0 bases and J 6 bases; bases outside gene matches: 11. The CDR3 DNA follows: TGTGCCAGCAGCTTGGAATGGACTAGCGGGGGGACTGTAGGCGAGCAGTACTTC. As protein: CASSLEWTSGGTVGEQYF.

The chain has TRBV4-3 and TRBJ1-3; TRBD1 agrees at 7 bases. The CDR3 runs 16 residues. Germline V lookup: CDR1 LGHNA, CDR2 YSLEER. J lost 0 bases, V lost 4 bases, and 6 bases had no gene match. The CDR3 reads CASSRRDSASGNTIYF. Here the CDR3 DNA reads TGCGCCAGCAGCCGGCGGGACAGCGCCTCTGGAAACACCATATATTTT.

The chain uses TRBV29-1 and TRBJ1-4; tentative D call: TRBD1 (5 bases). V shed 4 bases and J shed 5 bases, with 14 bases lying between them. The CDR3 consists of 14 residues. From germline, CDR1 is SQVTM and CDR2 ANQGSEA. The CDR3 here is CSVGGGTVNEKLFF. The CDR3 region has the DNA TGCAGCGTTGGGGGAGGGACGGTAAATGAAAAACTGTTTTTT.

V gene TRBV5-1 combines with J gene TRBJ2-5, with D possibly TRBD1 on 5 matching bases. Germline V gene data show CDR1 as SGHRS and CDR2 as YFSETQ. Trimming removed 3 bases at V and 0 bases at J, with 6 bases between. The CDR3 length is 13 residues. CDR3 sequence reads: CASSWTYQETQYF. In DNA, the CDR3 is TGCGCCAGCAGCTGGACATACCAAGAGACCCAGTACTTC.

The rearrangement links TRBV10-2 to TRBJ2-7, with 9 nucleotides matching TRBD2. Per the germline V gene, CDR1 is WSHSY and CDR2 is SAAADI. The CDR3 has 15 amino acids. After removal of 1 base from V and 3 bases from J, the junction contained 4 bases not matched to a gene. CDR3 sequence (DNA): TGCGCCAGCAGTGAGTATGGGACTAGCATCTACGAGCAGTACTTC. It is translated as CASSEYGTSIYEQYF.

This chain joins TRBV7-2 and TRBJ2-2; 16 bases line up with TRBD2. CDR1 is SGHTA, CDR2 FQGNSA, per germline. The junction had 3 bases not matched to a gene; V was cut back by 5 bases and J by 6 bases. The CDR3 is 16 amino acids. CDR3 coding DNA: TGTGCCAGCAGCCCGGGACTAGCGGGAGGGGCCGGGGAGCTGTTTTTT. Its protein product is CASSPGLAGGAGELFF.

This chain uses TRBV6-5 with TRBJ1-6, with 10 bases that match TRBD1. Germline V gene lookup returns CDR1 MNHEY and CDR2 SVGAGI. With V trimmed by 2 bases and J by 10 bases, 2 bases remained unmatched. The CDR3 loop spans 14 amino acids. The CDR3 coding sequence is TGTGCCAGCAGTTACGGGACAGGGGAGTCACCCCTCCACTTT. It specifies CASSYGTGESPLHF.

The chain couples TRBV7-2 to TRBJ1-1; 8 bases align to TRBD1. J was trimmed by 3 bases and V by 1 base; bases with no gene match: 4. Germline-derived CDR1 and CDR2 are SGHTA and FQGNSA. The CDR3 spans 15 residues. The CDR3 nucleotides read TGTGCCAGCAGCTTAGATGGGACAGGCGACACTGAAGCTTTCTTT. Its translation is CASSLDGTGDTEAFF. Based on the CDR3 plus reference TRBV7-2 and TRBJ1-1, the full variable domain is GAGVSQSPSNKVTEKGKDVELRCDPISGHTALYWYRQSLGQGLEFLIYFQGNSAPDKSGLPSDRFSAERTGGSVSTLTIQRTQQEDSAVYLCASSLDGTGDTEAFFGQGTRLTVV.

V usage is TRBV6-5 and J usage is TRBJ2-5; the match to TRBD2 covers 8 bases. The CDR3 loop spans 14 amino acids. The ends lost 6 bases at V and 4 bases at J; junction bases unmatched: 7. Germline V gives CDR1 MNHEY, CDR2 SVGAGI. The CDR3 loop is CASSKGLDVETQYF. The CDR3 DNA is TGTGCCAGCAGCAAGGGACTAGACGTAGAGACCCAGTACTTC.

The V gene is TRBV15, the J gene TRBJ2-5; D not certain. Germline lookup yields CDR1 LNHNV and CDR2 YYDKDF (reference sequence). Trimming took off 0 bases at V and 2 bases at J, with 7 bases between the two ends. The CDR3 sequence is 14 residues long. CDR3 DNA: TGTGCCACCAGCAGAGATCTAAATCAAGAGACCCAGTACTTC. Its translation is CATSRDLNQETQYF.

The rearrangement joins TRBV29-1 to TRBJ2-5; D gene unclear. Per the germline V gene, CDR1 is SQVTM and CDR2 is ANQGSEA. This CDR3 has 11 amino acids. V was cut by 6 bases and J by 1 base, with 6 bases left in between. CDR3 DNA: TGCAGCGTCAGGCCCCAAGAGACCCAGTACTTC. This gives the protein CSVRPQETQYF.

The rearrangement links TRBV20-1 to TRBJ2-7, with D possibly being TRBD1 (5 bases). CDR1 is DFQATT, CDR2 SNEGSKA, per germline (reference sequence). Trimming took 7 bases from V and 3 from J, leaving 10 bases between them. This CDR3 has 11 amino acids. CDR3 in DNA: TGCAGTGTCAGGGCCGACTACGAGCAGTACTTC. Amino acid sequence: CSVRADYEQYF.

The chain employs TRBV6-5 and TRBJ1-2; the D gene is possibly TRBD1 (5 bases). This CDR3 has 14 amino acids. The germline gives CDR1 MNHEY, CDR2 SVGAGI. Trimming left V 7 bases short and J 4 bases short, with 16 bases between. CDR3 nucleotides: TGTGCCAGCAATTGGCAGGGCGGCGGCTATGGCTACACCTTC. Its translation: CASNWQGGGYGYTF.

The V gene is TRBV7-6, the J gene TRBJ2-2; the match to TRBD2 covers 7 bases. Trimming at V came to 3 bases and at J to 2 bases, leaving 3 bases not matched to a gene. The CDR3 contains 15 residues. Germline-derived CDR1 and CDR2 are SGHVS and FNYEAQ. DNA of the CDR3: TGTGCCAGCAGCTTGGGACTACCCAACACCGGGGAGCTGTTTTTT. This encodes CASSLGLPNTGELFF.

The chain carries TRBV11-2 and TRBJ2-5, with 7 positions matching TRBD1. The CDR3 covers 14 residues. The V gene end was trimmed by 2 bases and the J gene end by 2 bases; junction bases not matched to a gene: 2. Germline lookup yields CDR1 SGHAT and CDR2 FQNNGV. The CDR3 nucleotides are TGTGCCAGCAGCTTAAGACAGGGTCAAGAGACCCAGTACTTC. Its translation is CASSLRQGQETQYF.